This TCR beta chain originates from a study of shared clonotypes between healthy human individuals. Study-wide context: Sampling drew on donors who were two women and a few men aged 18 to 49.

In regard to this clone: Its specificity is not known.

CD8 cells regarded as naive lacked CD45RO, were positively chosen for CCR7, and omitted terminally differentiated effector memory CD45RA+ cells. In germline, CDR1 is SEHNR, CDR2 FQNEAQ (reference sequence). The CDR3 spans 13 residues. V lost 2 bases and J lost 5, with 8 bases in between. Original data processing: Owing to the provision of junction-only sequences devoid of quality scores by immunoSEQ, filtering differed. Measured with immunoSEQ multiplex PCR; TCRdb has only the in-frame clones, and not every one. Clonal size and the V and J genes are those of that table, whereas D and trimming came from the DNA. Of about 2.1 million clones in the sample, approximately 92% were seen once. Whole-study findings and limits: Clonotypes shared by all four sorted-subset donors had higher generation probabilities than non-shared clonotypes.

The sequenced sample was naive CD8+ T cells from PBMCs. The sequence was collected from a man aged 18 to 29 in good health. Some clones in this sample may be carry-over from other donors' samples. The V call is TRBV7-9, the J call TRBJ2-3, with D maybe TRBD1 (6 bases). The CDR3 loop reads CASSLTGQDTQYF. CDR3 sequence (DNA): TGTGCCAGCAGCTTAACAGGGCAAGATACGCAGTATTTT.